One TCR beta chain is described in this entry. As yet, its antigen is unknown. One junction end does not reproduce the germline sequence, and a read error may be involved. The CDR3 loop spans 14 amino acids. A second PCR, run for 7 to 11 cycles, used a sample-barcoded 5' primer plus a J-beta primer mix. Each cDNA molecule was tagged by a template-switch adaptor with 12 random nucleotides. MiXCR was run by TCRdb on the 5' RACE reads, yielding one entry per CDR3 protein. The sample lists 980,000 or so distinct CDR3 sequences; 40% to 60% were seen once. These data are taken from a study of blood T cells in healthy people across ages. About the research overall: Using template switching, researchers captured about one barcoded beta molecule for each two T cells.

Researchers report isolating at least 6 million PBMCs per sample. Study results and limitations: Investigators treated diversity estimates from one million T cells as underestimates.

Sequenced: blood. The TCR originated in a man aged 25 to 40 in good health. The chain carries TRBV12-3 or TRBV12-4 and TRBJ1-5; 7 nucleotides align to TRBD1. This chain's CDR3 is CASSLGQERQPQHF. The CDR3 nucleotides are TGTGCCAGCAGCTTAGGACAGGAACGTCAGCCCCAGCATTTT.